The subject of this entry is one T cell receptor beta chain. Germline V gene data show CDR1 as MDHEN and CDR2 as SYDVKM. Trimming took 5 bases from V and 3 from J, leaving 7 bases between them. The CDR3 extends over 12 amino acids. TCRdb's copy holds only in-frame clones and misses some; the assay was immunoSEQ multiplex PCR. The sample has about 33,000 clones; about nine tenths are singletons. The sample originates from a study of lymphopenia after photon versus proton radiotherapy. The specimen was peripheral blood, collected from a patient treated with photon-based radiotherapy. The receptor was derived from a woman between 45 and 65 years old with pancreatic cancer. The chain uses TRBV28 and TRBJ1-1; D remains ambiguous. CDR3 in DNA: TGTGCCAGCAGTCTCTTCGACACTGAAGCTTTCTTT. Translation gives CASSLFDTEAFF.